Sequencing of this T cell receptor (beta chain) was carried out in a study of blood T cell repertoires in COVID-19. As for the study in general: There were acute and convalescent COVID-19 samples, and they came from the United States, Italy and Spain. In each case, the material was cDNA or gDNA derived from T cells, B-cell-depleted T cells, or PBMCs.

CDR3 length equals 17 residues. Germline-derived CDR1 and CDR2 are SGDLS and YYNGEE. V shed 2 bases and J 0 bases; nucleotides not matched to a gene: 4. Produced via immunoSEQ multiplex PCR; TCRdb's table is partial and in-frame only. The sample shows tens of thousands of clones, less than 95% of them seen only once. This sequence originates from a man between 45 and 60 years old with COVID-19, enrolled during active disease. The sample consisted of peripheral blood. The chain uses TRBV9 and TRBJ2-2, with 10 nucleotides matching TRBD1. The CDR3 nucleotides read TGTGCCAGCAGCGTCGGGACAGGGGCGACGAACACCGGGGAGCTGTTTTTT. As protein: CASSVGTGATNTGELFF.